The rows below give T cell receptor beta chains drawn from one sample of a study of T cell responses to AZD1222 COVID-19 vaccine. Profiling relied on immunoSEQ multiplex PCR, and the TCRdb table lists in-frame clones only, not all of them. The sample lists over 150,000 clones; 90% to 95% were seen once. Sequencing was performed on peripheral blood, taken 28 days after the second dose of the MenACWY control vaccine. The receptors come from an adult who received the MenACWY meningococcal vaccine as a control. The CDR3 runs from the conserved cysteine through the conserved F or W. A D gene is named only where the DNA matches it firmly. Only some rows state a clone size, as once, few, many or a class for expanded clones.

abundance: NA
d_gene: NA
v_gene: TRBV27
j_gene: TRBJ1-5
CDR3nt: TGTGCCAGCAGTTTCCGAAGGGATAGCAATCAGCCCCAGCATTTT
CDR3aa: CASSFRRDSNQPQHF

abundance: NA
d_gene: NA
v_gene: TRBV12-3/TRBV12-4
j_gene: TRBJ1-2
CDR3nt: TGTGCCAGCAGCCCAACAGGGATCTATGGCTACACCTTC
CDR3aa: CASSPTGIYGYTF

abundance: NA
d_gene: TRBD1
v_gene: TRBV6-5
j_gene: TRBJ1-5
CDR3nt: TGTGCCAGCAGTTCTACAGGGGGCAATCAGCCCCAGCATTTT
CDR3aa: CASSSTGGNQPQHF

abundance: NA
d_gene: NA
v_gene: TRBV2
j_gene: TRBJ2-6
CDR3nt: TGTGCCAGCAGTGACAGGAGGGCTGGGGCCAACGTCCTGACTTTC
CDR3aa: CASSDRRAGANVLTF

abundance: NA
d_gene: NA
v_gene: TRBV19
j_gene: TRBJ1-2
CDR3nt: TGTGCCAGTACCCTGAGGGGGTCCGGCATTTCGATTTACGGCTACACCTTC
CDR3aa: CASTLRGSGISIYGYTF

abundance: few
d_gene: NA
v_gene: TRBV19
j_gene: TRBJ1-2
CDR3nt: TGTGCCAGTAGTAGAGACAGGACCTATGGCTACACCTTC
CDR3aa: CASSRDRTYGYTF

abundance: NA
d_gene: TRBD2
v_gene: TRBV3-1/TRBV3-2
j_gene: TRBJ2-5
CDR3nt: TGTGCCAGCAGCCAAATGTCCGGCATAACTAGCGGTTCTGGGACCCAGTACTTC
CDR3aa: CASSQMSGITSGSGTQYF

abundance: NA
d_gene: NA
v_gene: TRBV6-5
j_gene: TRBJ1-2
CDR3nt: TGTGCCAGCAAGGCAGGGGACCGCTATGGCTACACCTTC
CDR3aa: CASKAGDRYGYTF

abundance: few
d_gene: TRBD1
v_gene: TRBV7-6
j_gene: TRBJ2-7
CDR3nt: TGTGCCAGCAGCTTAGATGGGACAGGCCCCTACGAGCAGTACTTC
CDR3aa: CASSLDGTGPYEQYF

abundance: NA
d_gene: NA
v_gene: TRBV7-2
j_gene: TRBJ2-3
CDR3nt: TGTGCCAGCAGCCCAATGGGGGGCCTGGGAGATACGCAGTATTTT
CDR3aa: CASSPMGGLGDTQYF

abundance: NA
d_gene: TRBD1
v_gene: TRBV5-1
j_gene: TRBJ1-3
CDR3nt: TGCGCCAGCAGCAGGCAGGGGGGCTCTGGAAACACCATATATTTT
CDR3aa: CASSRQGGSGNTIYF

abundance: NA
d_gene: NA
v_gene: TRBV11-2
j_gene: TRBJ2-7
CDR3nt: TGTGCCAGCAGCTTAGTCTCTCTCGACGGGGAGCAGTACTTC
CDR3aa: CASSLVSLDGEQYF

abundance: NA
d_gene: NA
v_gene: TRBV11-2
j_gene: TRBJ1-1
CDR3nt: TGTGCCAGCAGCTCGGGTATGAACACTGAAGCTTTCTTT
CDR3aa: CASSSGMNTEAFF

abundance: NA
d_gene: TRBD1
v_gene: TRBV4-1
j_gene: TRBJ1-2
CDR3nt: TGCGCCAGCAGCAAACGACAGGGCGGCTACACCTTC
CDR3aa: CASSKRQGGYTF

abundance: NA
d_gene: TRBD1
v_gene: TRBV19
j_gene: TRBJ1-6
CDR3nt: TGTGCCAGTAGTATTTTTGCCGGACAGGGGAATTCACCCCTCCACTTT
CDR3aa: CASSIFAGQGNSPLHF

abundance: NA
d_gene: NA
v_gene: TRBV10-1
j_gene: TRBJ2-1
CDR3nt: TGCGCCTCGCAAGGTCGGGACGGGATGGGCAATGAGCAGTTCTTC
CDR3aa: CASQGRDGMGNEQFF

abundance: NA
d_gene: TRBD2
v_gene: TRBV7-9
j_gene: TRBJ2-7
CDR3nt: TGTGCCAGCAGCAAAGCGGGGGAGTCCTACGAGCAGTACTTC
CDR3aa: CASSKAGESYEQYF

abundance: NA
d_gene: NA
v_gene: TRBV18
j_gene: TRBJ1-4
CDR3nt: TGTGCCAGCTCATCCGCTAGTGAAAAACTGTTTTTT
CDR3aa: CASSSASEKLFF

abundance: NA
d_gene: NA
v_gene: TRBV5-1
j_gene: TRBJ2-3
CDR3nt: TGCGCCAGCAGCGTCACTAGCACAGATACGCAGTATTTT
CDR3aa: CASSVTSTDTQYF

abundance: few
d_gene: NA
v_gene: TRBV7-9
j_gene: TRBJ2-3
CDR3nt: TGTGCCAGCAGCTTCCGACAGAGCACAGATACGCAGTATTTT
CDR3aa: CASSFRQSTDTQYF

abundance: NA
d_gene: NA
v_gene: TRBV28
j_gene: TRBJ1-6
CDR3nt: TGTGCCAGCCTCGGGGGGGGCGGCTCACCCCTCCACTTT
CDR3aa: CASLGGGGSPLHF

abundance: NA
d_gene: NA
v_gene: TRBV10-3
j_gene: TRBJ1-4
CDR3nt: TGTGCCATCAGCGGCGCTGAGCAAGAAAAACTGTTTTTT
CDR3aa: CAISGAEQEKLFF

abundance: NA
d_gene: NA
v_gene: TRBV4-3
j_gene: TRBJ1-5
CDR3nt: TGCGCCAGCAGCCAAGGACCTACACAGCCCCAGCATTTT
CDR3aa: CASSQGPTQPQHF

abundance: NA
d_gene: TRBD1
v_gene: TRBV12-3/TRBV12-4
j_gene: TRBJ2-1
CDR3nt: TGTGCCAGCAGCCAGACAGGGAGAGAGCAGTTCTTC
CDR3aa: CASSQTGREQFF

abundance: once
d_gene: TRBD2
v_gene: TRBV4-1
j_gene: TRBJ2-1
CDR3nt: TGCGCCAGCAGCCAAGCCCCGGGATCTAGCGGGTACAATGAGCAGTTCTTC
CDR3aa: CASSQAPGSSGYNEQFF

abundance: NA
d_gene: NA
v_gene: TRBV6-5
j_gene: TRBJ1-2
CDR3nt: TGTGCCAGCAGGTGGAGGGCAGCCGTGAGTTATGGCTACACCTTC
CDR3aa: CASRWRAAVSYGYTF

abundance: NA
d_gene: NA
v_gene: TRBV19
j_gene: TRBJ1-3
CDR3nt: TGTGCCAGTGATACCGGGACAAAGGGAAACACCATATATTTT
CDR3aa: CASDTGTKGNTIYF

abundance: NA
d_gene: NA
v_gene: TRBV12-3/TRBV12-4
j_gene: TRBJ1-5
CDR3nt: TGTGCCAGCACCCTCGGTAGGGCTCAGCCCCAGCATTTT
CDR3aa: CASTLGRAQPQHF

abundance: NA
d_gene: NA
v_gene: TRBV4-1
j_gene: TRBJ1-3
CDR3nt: TGCGCCAGCAGCCAAGGGTGGAGCTCTGGAAACACCATATATTTT
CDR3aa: CASSQGWSSGNTIYF

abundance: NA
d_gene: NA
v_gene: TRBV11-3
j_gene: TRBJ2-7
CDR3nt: TGTGCCAGCAGCTTAGAAGGGGCGCCTAACGAGCAGTACTTC
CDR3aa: CASSLEGAPNEQYF

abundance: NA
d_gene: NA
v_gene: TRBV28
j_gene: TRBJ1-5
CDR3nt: TGTGCCAGCAGTCGGGAGGGGATCAATCAGCCCCAGCATTTT
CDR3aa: CASSREGINQPQHF

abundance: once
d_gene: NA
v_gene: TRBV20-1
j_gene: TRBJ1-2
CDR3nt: TGCAGTGCTAGTTCGGGGTTTGGCTACACCTTC
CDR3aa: CSASSGFGYTF

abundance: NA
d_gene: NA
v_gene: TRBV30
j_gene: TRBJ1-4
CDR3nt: TGTGCCTGGAGTGTTGTAGTTGGGACTAATGAAAAACTGTTTTTT
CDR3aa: CAWSVVVGTNEKLFF

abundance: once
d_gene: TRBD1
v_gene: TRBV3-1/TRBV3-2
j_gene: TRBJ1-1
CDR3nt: TGTGCCAGCAGCCAAGAAGGGACAGAGTACACTGAAGCTTTCTTT
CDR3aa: CASSQEGTEYTEAFF